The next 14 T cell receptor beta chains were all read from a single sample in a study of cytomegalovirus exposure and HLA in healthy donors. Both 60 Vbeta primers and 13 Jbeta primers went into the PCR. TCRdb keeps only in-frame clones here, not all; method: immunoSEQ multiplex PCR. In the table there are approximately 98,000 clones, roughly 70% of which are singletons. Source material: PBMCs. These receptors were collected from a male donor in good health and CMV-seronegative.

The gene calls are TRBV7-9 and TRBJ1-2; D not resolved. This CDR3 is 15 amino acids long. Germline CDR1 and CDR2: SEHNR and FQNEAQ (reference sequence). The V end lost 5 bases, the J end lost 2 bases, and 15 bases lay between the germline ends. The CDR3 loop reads CASSPSAAANYGYTF. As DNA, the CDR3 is TGTGCCAGCAGCCCAAGCGCGGCAGCCAACTATGGCTACACCTTC.

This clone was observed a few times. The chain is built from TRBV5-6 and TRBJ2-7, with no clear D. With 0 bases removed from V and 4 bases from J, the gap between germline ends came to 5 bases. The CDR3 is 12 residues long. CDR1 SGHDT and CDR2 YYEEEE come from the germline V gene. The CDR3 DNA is TGTGCCAGCAGCTTGGGACATTACGAGCAGTACTTC. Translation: CASSLGHYEQYF. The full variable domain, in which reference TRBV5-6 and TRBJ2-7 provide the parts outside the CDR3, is DAGVTQSPTHLIKTRGQQVTLRCSPKSGHDTVSWYQQALGQGPQFIFQYYEEEERQRGNFPDRFSGHQFPNYSSELNVNALLLGDSALYLCASSLGHYEQYFGPGTRLTVT.

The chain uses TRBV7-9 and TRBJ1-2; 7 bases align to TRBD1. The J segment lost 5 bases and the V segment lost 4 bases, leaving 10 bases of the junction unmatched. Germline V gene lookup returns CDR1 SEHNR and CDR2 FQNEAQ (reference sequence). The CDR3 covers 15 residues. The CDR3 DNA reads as TGTGCCAGCAGCTCGCGAGGGGGGACAGTTTATGGCTACACCTTC. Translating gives CASSSRGGTVYGYTF. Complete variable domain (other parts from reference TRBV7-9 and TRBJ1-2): DTGVSQNPRHKITKRGQNVTFRCDPISEHNRLYWYRQTLGQGPEFLTYFQNEAQLEKSRLLSDRFSAERPKGSFSTLEIQRTEQGDSAMYLCASSSRGGTVYGYTFGSGTRLTVV.

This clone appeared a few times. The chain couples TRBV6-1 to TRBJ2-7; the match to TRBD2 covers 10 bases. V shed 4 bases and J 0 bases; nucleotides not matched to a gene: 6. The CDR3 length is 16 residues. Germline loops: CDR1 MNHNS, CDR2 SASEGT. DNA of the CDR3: TGTGCCAGCAGTGTAGCGGGAGGTACTAGCTCCTACGAGCAGTACTTC. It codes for CASSVAGGTSSYEQYF.

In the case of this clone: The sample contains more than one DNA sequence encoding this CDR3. CDR3 sequence reads: CASSVGGTGNQPQHF. The CDR3 DNA sequence: TGTGCCAGCAGCGTAGGCGGGACAGGGAACCAGCCCCAGCATTTT. The V gene is TRBV9, the J gene TRBJ1-5; 9 bases fit TRBD1. Germline V CDR1 and CDR2: SGDLS, YYNGEE. The CDR3 extends over 15 amino acids. Trimming removed 0 bases from V and 7 bases from J; junction bases left unmatched: 5.

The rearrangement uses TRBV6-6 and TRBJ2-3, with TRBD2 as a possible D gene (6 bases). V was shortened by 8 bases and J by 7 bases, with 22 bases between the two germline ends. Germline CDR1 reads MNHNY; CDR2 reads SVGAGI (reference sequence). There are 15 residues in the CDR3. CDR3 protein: CASAKEGRSQNTQYF. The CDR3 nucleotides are TGTGCCAGCGCGAAGGAGGGCAGATCACAGAATACGCAGTATTTT.

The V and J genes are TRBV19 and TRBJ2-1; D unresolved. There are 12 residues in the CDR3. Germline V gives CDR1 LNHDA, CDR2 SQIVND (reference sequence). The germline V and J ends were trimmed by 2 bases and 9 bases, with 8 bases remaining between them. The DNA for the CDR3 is TGTGCCAGTAGTATACTAGTAGGTGAGCAGTTCTTC. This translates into CASSILVGEQFF.

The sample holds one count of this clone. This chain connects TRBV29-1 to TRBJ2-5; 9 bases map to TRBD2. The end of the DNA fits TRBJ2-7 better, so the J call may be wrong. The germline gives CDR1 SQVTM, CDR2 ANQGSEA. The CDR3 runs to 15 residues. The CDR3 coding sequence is TGCAGCGTTGGGGGGACTAGCTCAAACTCCTACGAGCAGTACTTC. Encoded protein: CSVGGTSSNSYEQYF.

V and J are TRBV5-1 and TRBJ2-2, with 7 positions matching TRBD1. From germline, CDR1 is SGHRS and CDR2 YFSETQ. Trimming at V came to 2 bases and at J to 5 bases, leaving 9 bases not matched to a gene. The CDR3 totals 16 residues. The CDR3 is CASSLLGTDGTGELFF. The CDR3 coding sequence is TGCGCCAGCAGCTTATTGGGGACAGACGGGACCGGGGAGCTGTTTTTT.

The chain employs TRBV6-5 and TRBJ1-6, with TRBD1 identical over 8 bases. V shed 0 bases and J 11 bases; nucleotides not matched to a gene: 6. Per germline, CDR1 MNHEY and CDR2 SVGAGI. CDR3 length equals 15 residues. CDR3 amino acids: CASSYSQGAIPPLHF. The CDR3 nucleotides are TGTGCCAGCAGTTACTCGCAGGGGGCCATTCCACCCCTCCACTTT.

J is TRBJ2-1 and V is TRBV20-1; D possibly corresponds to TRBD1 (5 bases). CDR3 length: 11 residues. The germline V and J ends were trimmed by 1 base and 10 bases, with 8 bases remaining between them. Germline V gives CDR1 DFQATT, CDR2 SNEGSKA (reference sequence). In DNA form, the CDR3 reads TGCAGTGCTAGAGGACAGCGAGAGCAGTTCTTC. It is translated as CSARGQREQFF.

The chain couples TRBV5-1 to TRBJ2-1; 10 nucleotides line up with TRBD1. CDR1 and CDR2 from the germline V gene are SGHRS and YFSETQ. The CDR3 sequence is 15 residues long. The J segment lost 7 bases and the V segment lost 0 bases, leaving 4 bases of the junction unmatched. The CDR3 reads CASSLGTGGPNEQFF. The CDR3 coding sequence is TGCGCCAGCAGCTTGGGGACAGGGGGGCCTAATGAGCAGTTCTTC.

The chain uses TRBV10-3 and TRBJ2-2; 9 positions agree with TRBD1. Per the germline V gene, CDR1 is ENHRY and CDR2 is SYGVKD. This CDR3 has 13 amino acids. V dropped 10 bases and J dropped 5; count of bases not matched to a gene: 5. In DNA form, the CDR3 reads TGTGCCAGCGCCGGGACAGGGACCGGGGAGCTGTTTTTT. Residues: CASAGTGTGELFF.

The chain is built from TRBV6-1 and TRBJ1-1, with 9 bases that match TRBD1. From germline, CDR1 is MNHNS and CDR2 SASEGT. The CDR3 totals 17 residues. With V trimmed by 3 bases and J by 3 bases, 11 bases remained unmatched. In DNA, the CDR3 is TGTGCCAGCAGTGACTACCGGGGGACAGGGTTTGACACTGAAGCTTTCTTT. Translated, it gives CASSDYRGTGFDTEAFF.